Below, 30 T cell receptor beta chains from the same sample are listed, as sequenced in a study of regulatory T cells in long-lasting Graves disease. In building TCR beta libraries, iRepertoire HTBI primers were used together with Arm-PCR of CDR3 regions. TCRdb passed the multiplex PCR reads through MiXCR, listing each CDR3 protein once. The top ten clones hold 12% of a sample with 450,000 to 600,000 distinct CDR3 sequences, 15% to 20% of them seen once. The sample's time point: newly diagnosed GD, antithyroid drugs for less than 3 months. PBMC RNA was the source of the TCR library. The data also belong to a second study, concerning T cells in Graves' hyperthyroidism and ophthalmopathy.

This specimen was peripheral blood mononuclear cells (PBMCs), taken at new diagnosis, from a patient treated with antithyroid drugs. These TCRs come from a man aged 35 to 55 with Graves disease.

The V gene is TRBV14, the J gene TRBJ1-2; D not resolved. Germline CDR1 reads SGHDN; CDR2 reads FVKESK. V was shortened by 4 bases and J by 2 bases, with 8 bases between the two germline ends. This CDR3 spans 13 amino acids. CDR3 region: CASSPQRNYGYTF. CDR3 nucleotides: TGTGCCAGCAGCCCGCAGAGGAACTATGGCTACACCTTC.

The chain joins TRBV20-1 to TRBJ2-3; D is perhaps TRBD1 or TRBD2 (6 bases each). CDR3 length: 16 amino acids. In germline, CDR1 is DFQATT, CDR2 SNEGSKA (reference sequence). Trimming stripped 2 bases from V and 1 base from J, with 16 bases between. CDR3 bases: TGCAGTGCTAGAAACCGGGGGCAGATTGGCACAGATACGCAGTATTTT. Residues: CSARNRGQIGTDTQYF.

There are many counts of this clonotype. The gene calls are TRBV5-1 and TRBJ2-4; D tentatively fits TRBD1 or TRBD2 (5 bases each). The CDR3 sequence is 19 residues long. Germline assignment: CDR1 SGHRS and CDR2 YFSETQ. V was trimmed by 1 base and J by 3 bases, leaving 23 bases between them. This CDR3 is CASSLFPNDRGMGKNIQYF. DNA of the CDR3: TGCGCCAGCAGCTTGTTCCCCAATGACCGGGGCATGGGCAAAAACATTCAGTACTTC.

The rearrangement links TRBV20-1 to TRBJ1-3; 10 nucleotides align to TRBD1. Germline CDR1 reads DFQATT; CDR2 reads SNEGSKA (reference sequence). Trimming removed 6 bases from V and 0 bases from J; junction bases left unmatched: 2. The CDR3 loop spans 14 amino acids. The CDR3 protein is CSARQGASGNTIYF. The DNA for the CDR3 is TGCAGTGCAAGACAGGGGGCCTCTGGAAACACCATATATTTT.

The gene calls are TRBV28 and TRBJ2-5; possible D gene TRBD2, 5 bases. Germline V gene sequence: CDR1 MDHEN, CDR2 SYDVKM. Trimming took off 5 bases at V and 13 bases at J, with 14 bases between the two ends. This CDR3 has 11 amino acids. CDR3 sequence: CASSVSSGWYF. The CDR3 nucleotides are TGTGCCAGCAGTGTATCGAGCGGTTGGTACTTC.

V is TRBV7-9 and J is TRBJ1-2; D is unclear. Germline loops: CDR1 SEHNR, CDR2 FQNEAQ (reference sequence). The CDR3 covers 12 residues. The V gene lost 5 bases and the J gene lost 8 bases, with 12 bases spanning the gap. DNA of the CDR3: TGTGCCAGCAGCCTCGACAAGACCGGCTACACCTTC. Its protein product is CASSLDKTGYTF.

With respect to this clonotype: The junction does not match germline at one end; this may be a read error. The chain joins TRBV5-1 to TRBJ1-3; 7 positions match TRBD1. CDR3 length equals 15 residues. Germline V gene data show CDR1 as SGHRS and CDR2 as YFSETQ. The DNA for the CDR3 is TGTGCCAGCAGCGCCGACAGGGTCTCTGGAAACACCATATATTTT. Residues: CASSADRVSGNTIYF. Combining the CDR3 with reference TRBV5-1 and TRBJ1-3 gives the whole variable domain KAGVTQTPRYLIKTRGQQVTLSCSPISGHRSVSWYQQTPGQGLQFLFEYFSETQRNKGNFPGRFSGRQFSNSRSEMNVSTLELGDSALYLCASSADRVSGNTIYFGEGSWLTVV.

The chain has TRBV20-1 and TRBJ1-5; D remains unclear. The CDR3 covers 15 residues. Trimming left V 0 bases short and J 5 bases short, with 14 bases between. Germline CDR1 and CDR2: DFQATT and SNEGSKA (reference sequence). CDR3 loop: CSARESRVWYQPQHF. CDR3 in DNA: TGCAGTGCTAGAGAGAGTAGGGTATGGTATCAGCCCCAGCATTTT.

This chain connects TRBV24-1 to TRBJ2-6; 7 positions match TRBD1. This CDR3 has 18 amino acids. Germline V gives CDR1 KGHDR, CDR2 SFDVKD. Unmatched junction bases numbered 8, after V lost 4 bases and J lost 0 bases. Written as DNA, the CDR3 is TGTGCCACCAGTGACCCACGGGACAGCATCTCTGGGGCCAACGTCCTGACTTTC. This translates into CATSDPRDSISGANVLTF.

This clonotype has a count of ten or more. The chain combines TRBV12-3 or TRBV12-4 with TRBJ2-1; 9 bases agree with TRBD1. The ends lost 6 bases at V and 8 bases at J; junction bases unmatched: 8. CDR3 length: 14 amino acids. The CDR3 loop reads CASSPRTGVDEQFF. In nucleotides, the CDR3 is TGTGCCAGCAGCCCACGGACAGGGGTCGATGAGCAGTTCTTC.

This clonotype was picked up many times. The V gene is TRBV29-1, the J gene TRBJ2-3, with TRBD1 as a possible D gene (6 bases). V lost 4 bases and J lost 4, with 12 bases in between. The CDR3 runs 13 residues. Germline V CDR1 and CDR2: SQVTM, ANQGSEA. CDR3 sequence (DNA): TGCAGCGTTGCCTCAGGGGTTGCAGATACGCAGTATTTT. This codes for CSVASGVADTQYF.

CDR3 nucleotide sequence: TGTGCCAGCAGCTTGGGGCAAACATCGGGGGAGCAGTTCTTC. Amino acids: CASSLGQTSGEQFF. The genes are TRBV7-3 and TRBJ2-1, with D perhaps TRBD1 or TRBD2 (5 bases each). The length of the CDR3 is 14 residues. Looked up from germline, CDR1 is SGHTA and CDR2 is FQGTGA. Trimming stripped 3 bases from V and 10 bases from J, with 16 bases between. Complete variable domain (other parts from reference TRBV7-3 and TRBJ2-1): GAGVSQTPSNKVTEKGKYVELRCDPISGHTALYWYRQSLGQGPEFLIYFQGTGAADDSGLPNDRFFAVRPEGSVSTLKIQRTERGDSAVYLCASSLGQTSGEQFFGPGTRLTVL.

This clonotype has ten or more counts. CDR3 coding DNA: TGTGCCAGCCGGACAGGGGGCGTCACCGGGGAGCTGTTTTTT. Protein product: CASRTGGVTGELFF. The chain combines TRBV2 with TRBJ2-2; TRBD1 agrees at 11 bases. J was trimmed by 4 bases and V by 8 bases; bases with no gene match: 3. Germline CDR1 and CDR2: SNHLY and FYNNEI. The CDR3 runs to 14 residues.

The table lists this clonotype with many counts. The V and J genes are TRBV18 and TRBJ2-1; weak D call: TRBD1 (6 bases). Looked up from germline, CDR1 is KGHSH and CDR2 is LQKENI. V was trimmed by 4 bases and J by 7 bases, leaving 14 bases between them. This CDR3 is built from 14 residues. CDR3 amino acids: CASSLYRDNNEQFF. In DNA form, the CDR3 reads TGTGCCAGCTCACTATACAGGGACAATAATGAGCAGTTCTTC.

This clonotype showed up many times. The chain joins TRBV28 to TRBJ2-2; D call uncertain. CDR3 size: 13 residues. The V and J ends lost 6 bases and 3 bases respectively, with 8 bases between them. Germline lookup yields CDR1 MDHEN and CDR2 SYDVKM. The CDR3: CASRGPDTGELFF. Here the CDR3 DNA reads TGTGCCAGCAGGGGTCCTGACACCGGGGAGCTGTTTTTT.

This clonotype has just a few counts. V and J are TRBV6-2 or TRBV6-3 and TRBJ2-2; 16 nucleotides line up with TRBD2. Trimming cost V 5 bases and J 1 base; bases outside gene matches: 10. The germline V gene has CDR1 MNHEY and CDR2 SVGEGT. This CDR3 has 20 residues. This CDR3 is CASSRRGTSGRVGNTGELFF. CDR3 DNA sequence: TGTGCCAGCAGTCGGAGGGGGACTAGCGGGAGGGTAGGGAACACCGGGGAGCTGTTTTTT.

This clonotype was observed many times. The genes are TRBV11-2 and TRBJ1-1; D not resolved. Germline assignment: CDR1 SGHAT and CDR2 FQNNGV. The CDR3 runs 13 residues. The V and J ends lost 2 bases and 7 bases respectively, with 11 bases between them. Here the CDR3 DNA reads TGTGCCAGCAGCTTAACGAGGGCCGGTGAAGCTTTCTTT. It specifies CASSLTRAGEAFF.

This clonotype occurred many times. J is TRBJ2-1 and V is TRBV5-1; 7 bases are a match to TRBD1. The germline V gene has CDR1 SGHRS and CDR2 YFSETQ. This CDR3 contains 16 residues. With 6 bases clipped from V and 2 bases from J, the junction kept 11 bases outside the gene matches. Here the CDR3 DNA reads TGCGCCAGCAACCTAGGGACAGAATCGCCCTACAATGAGCAGTTCTTC. Translation: CASNLGTESPYNEQFF.

The table lists this clonotype with a few counts. Given a much more abundant clone one base away, this may be a read error. The V gene is TRBV11-2, the J gene TRBJ2-1; D is unclear. CDR1 is SGHAT, CDR2 FQNNGV, per germline. This CDR3 is built from 15 residues. The CDR3 region is CASSLGNGLVNERFF. In DNA, the CDR3 is TGTGCCAGCAGCTTAGGGAACGGTTTGGTAAATGAGCGGTTCTTC.

This clonotype was counted many times. This sequence joins TRBV11-1 and TRBJ2-7; 12 nucleotides line up with TRBD1. V lost 5 bases, J lost 5 bases, and 7 bases stayed unmatched. The CDR3 is 15 residues long. CDR1 SGHAT and CDR2 FQDESV come from the germline V gene (reference sequence). The CDR3 bases are TGTGCCAGCAGCCCGAGGGACAGGGGGCACCACGAGCAGTACTTC. Translating it yields CASSPRDRGHHEQYF.

The genes are TRBV15 and TRBJ1-2; unclear D gene. Germline CDR1 reads LNHNV; CDR2 reads YYDKDF (reference sequence). This CDR3 has 14 amino acids. V was shortened by 1 base and J by 4 bases, with 10 bases between the two germline ends. Here the CDR3 DNA reads TGTGCCACCAGCAGAGCAGGATCCCCCTATGGCTACACCTTC. Its protein is CATSRAGSPYGYTF.

V is TRBV2 and J is TRBJ2-7, with TRBD1 identical over 10 bases. V was clipped by 6 bases and J by 7 bases; unmatched bases: 6. This CDR3 region has 13 residues. Germline CDR1 and CDR2: SNHLY and FYNNEI. Here the CDR3 reads CASRPTGGREQYF. The CDR3 region has the DNA TGTGCCAGCAGGCCGACAGGGGGCAGGGAGCAGTACTTC.

This clonotype has a count of ten or more. The V gene is TRBV28, the J gene TRBJ1-5; a possible D gene is TRBD1 (5 bases). Germline V lookup: CDR1 MDHEN, CDR2 SYDVKM. The CDR3 loop spans 14 amino acids. The V end lost 1 base, the J end lost 7 bases, and 11 bases lay between the germline ends. This chain's CDR3 is CASSLSAGLQPQHF. DNA for the CDR3: TGTGCCAGCAGTTTATCGGCAGGGTTGCAGCCCCAGCATTTT.

As for this clonotype: A far larger clone is just one base off, so this is likely a read error. This chain uses TRBV6-1 with TRBJ2-1; TRBD2 is a possible D gene (5 bases). CDR1 and CDR2 from the germline V gene are MNHNS and SASEGT. This CDR3 is built from 15 residues. This CDR3 reads CAGSEGLSSYNEQFF. The DNA of the CDR3 is TGTGCCGGCAGTGAAGGACTTAGCTCCTACAATGAGCAGTTCTTC.

This clonotype occurred many times. The rearrangement joins TRBV14 to TRBJ2-3, with TRBD2 as a possible D gene (5 bases). V was trimmed by 0 bases and J by 4 bases, leaving 8 bases between them. Germline lookup yields CDR1 SGHDN and CDR2 FVKESK. The CDR3 contains 14 residues. DNA of the CDR3: TGTGCCAGCAGCCAAGAACGGCGGGCAGATACGCAGTATTTT. This sequence encodes CASSQERRADTQYF.

This clonotype was seen repeatedly, ten times or more. The gene calls are TRBV3-1 and TRBJ2-7; a weak D match, TRBD1 (6 bases). Germline V gene sequence: CDR1 LGHDT, CDR2 YNNKEL (reference sequence). The CDR3 extends over 15 amino acids. V was cut by 4 bases and J by 5 bases, with 18 bases left in between. The CDR3 coding sequence is TGTGCCAGCAGCCTCATGACAGGATTTAATAACGAGCAGTACTTC. Amino acids: CASSLMTGFNNEQYF.

The chain couples TRBV28 to TRBJ2-7; TRBD1 matches 9 bases. CDR1 and CDR2 (germline): MDHEN, SYDVKM. The CDR3 has 14 amino acids. Trimming cost V 6 bases and J 4 bases; bases outside gene matches: 7. The CDR3 DNA reads as TGTGCCAGCAGAAGGGGGGACAGGGATTACGAGCAGTACTTC. It yields the protein CASRRGDRDYEQYF. Supplemented by reference TRBV28 and TRBJ2-7, the full variable domain reads DVKVTQSSRYLVKRTGEKVFLECVQDMDHENMFWYRQDPGLGLRLIYFSYDVKMKEKGDIPEGYSVSREKKERFSLILESASTNQTSMYLCASRRGDRDYEQYFGPGTRLTVT.

This clonotype was observed at least ten times. The genes are TRBV24-1 and TRBJ1-1, with 10 bases that match TRBD1. J was trimmed by 0 bases and V by 9 bases; bases with no gene match: 9. Germline-derived CDR1 and CDR2 are KGHDR and SFDVKD. The CDR3 runs to 16 residues. The CDR3 loop reads CATQPGTGVMNTEAFF. CDR3 in DNA: TGTGCCACCCAACCCGGGACAGGGGTCATGAACACTGAAGCTTTCTTT.

This clonotype came up a few times. The rearrangement links TRBV5-4 to TRBJ2-3, with TRBD2 identical over 12 bases. The ends lost 4 bases at V and 0 bases at J; junction bases unmatched: 9. The CDR3 length is 18 residues. Germline lookup yields CDR1 SGHNT and CDR2 YYREEE (reference sequence). The CDR3 spells CASSTGTSGSTSTDTQYF. The CDR3 DNA is TGTGCCAGCAGCACCGGGACTAGCGGGTCTACTAGCACAGATACGCAGTATTTT. Using reference TRBV5-4 and TRBJ2-3 for the parts outside the CDR3, the full variable domain is ETGVTQSPTHLIKTRGQQVTLRCSSQSGHNTVSWYQQALGQGPQFIFQYYREEENGRGNFPPRFSGLQFPNYSSELNVNALELDDSALYLCASSTGTSGSTSTDTQYFGPGTRLTVL.

This clonotype has a count of ten or more. The rearrangement joins TRBV3-1 to TRBJ1-6; D is unresolved. Between the trimmed V and J ends, which lost 4 bases and 3 bases, there was a span of 13 bases. The germline V gene has CDR1 LGHDT and CDR2 YNNKEL (reference sequence). This CDR3 region has 16 residues. The CDR3 here is CASSLRAGSYNSPLHF. In DNA form, the CDR3 reads TGTGCCAGCAGCCTTCGGGCGGGCAGCTATAATTCACCCCTCCACTTT. Combining the CDR3 with reference TRBV3-1 and TRBJ1-6 gives the whole variable domain DTAVSQTPKYLVTQMGNDKSIKCEQNLGHDTMYWYKQDSKKFLKIMFSYNNKELIINETVPNRFSPKSPDKAHLNLHINSLELGDSAVYFCASSLRAGSYNSPLHFGNGTRLTVT.